This T cell receptor (beta chain) was observed in a study of blood T cell repertoires in COVID-19. Study summary: Sites in the United States, Italy and Spain provided acute and convalescent COVID-19 samples. PBMCs, B-cell-depleted T cells, or T cells provided the cDNA or gDNA that made up the material.

In the original analysis: Amplification of reference gene primers provided the estimated nucleated cell counts. The repertoire was sequenced with immunoSEQ multiplex PCR; TCRdb's copy has only in-frame clones and lacks some. The D gene and trimming were derived from the DNA, and the V and J assignments and clone size from that table. The sample has some 10,000 clones, nearly 90% seen once. CDR1 is SGHDT and CDR2 is YYEEEE in the germline V gene. CDR3 length equals 15 residues. The trim removed 4 bases at V and 4 bases at J, leaving 6 bases unmatched. The TCR was taken from a human donor in a cohort sampled during active COVID-19. The chain uses TRBV5-6 and TRBJ1-4; 8 nucleotides line up with TRBD1. Sequencing used peripheral blood. For the CDR3, the DNA is TGTGCCAGCAGCACTGACAGGGGCGGTAATGAAAAACTGTTTTTT. Translation: CASSTDRGGNEKLFF. Combining the CDR3 with reference TRBV5-6 and TRBJ1-4 gives the whole variable domain DAGVTQSPTHLIKTRGQQVTLRCSPKSGHDTVSWYQQALGQGPQFIFQYYEEEERQRGNFPDRFSGHQFPNYSSELNVNALLLGDSALYLCASSTDRGGNEKLFFGSGTQLSVL.